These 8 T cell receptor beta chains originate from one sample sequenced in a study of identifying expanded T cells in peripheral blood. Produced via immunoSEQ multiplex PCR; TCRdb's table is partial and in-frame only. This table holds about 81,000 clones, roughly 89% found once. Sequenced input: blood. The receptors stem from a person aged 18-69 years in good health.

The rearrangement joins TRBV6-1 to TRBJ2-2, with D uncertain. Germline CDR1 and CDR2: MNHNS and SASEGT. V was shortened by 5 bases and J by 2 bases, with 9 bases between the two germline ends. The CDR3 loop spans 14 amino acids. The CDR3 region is CASSSTDNTGELFF. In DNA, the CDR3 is TGTGCCAGCAGTAGCACGGATAACACCGGGGAGCTGTTTTTT.

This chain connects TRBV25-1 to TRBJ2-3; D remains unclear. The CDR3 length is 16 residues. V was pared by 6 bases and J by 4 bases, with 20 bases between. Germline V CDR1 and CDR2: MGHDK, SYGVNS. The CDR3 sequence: CASRNWGRGAADTQYF. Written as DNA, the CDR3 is TGTGCCAGCAGAAATTGGGGAAGAGGAGCTGCAGATACGCAGTATTTT.

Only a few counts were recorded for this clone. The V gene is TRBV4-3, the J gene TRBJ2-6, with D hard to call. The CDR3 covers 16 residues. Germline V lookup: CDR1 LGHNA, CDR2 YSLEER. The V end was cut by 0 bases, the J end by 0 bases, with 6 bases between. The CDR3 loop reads CASSQDVSSGANVLTF. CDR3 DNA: TGCGCCAGCAGCCAAGATGTCAGCTCTGGGGCCAACGTCCTGACTTTC.

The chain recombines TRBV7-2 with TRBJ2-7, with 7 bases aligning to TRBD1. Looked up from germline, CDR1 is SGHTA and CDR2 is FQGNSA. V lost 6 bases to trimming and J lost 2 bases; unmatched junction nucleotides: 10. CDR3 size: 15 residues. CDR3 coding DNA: TGTGCCAGCAGAAACCATGGCCAGGGGGCCTACGAGCAGTACTTC. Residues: CASRNHGQGAYEQYF.

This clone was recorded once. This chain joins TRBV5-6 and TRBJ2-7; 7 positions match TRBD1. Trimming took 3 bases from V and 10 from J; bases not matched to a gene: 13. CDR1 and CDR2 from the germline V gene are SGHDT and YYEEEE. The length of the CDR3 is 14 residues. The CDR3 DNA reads TGTGCCAGCAGCTCCGGGACAGTTCTTCTCGGACAGTACTTC. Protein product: CASSSGTVLLGQYF.

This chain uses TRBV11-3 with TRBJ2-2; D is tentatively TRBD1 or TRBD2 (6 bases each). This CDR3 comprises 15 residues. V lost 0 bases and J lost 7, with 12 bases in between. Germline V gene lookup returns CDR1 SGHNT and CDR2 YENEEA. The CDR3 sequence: CASSLDSGAGGELFF. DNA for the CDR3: TGTGCCAGCAGCTTAGACTCGGGGGCAGGCGGGGAGCTGTTTTTT.

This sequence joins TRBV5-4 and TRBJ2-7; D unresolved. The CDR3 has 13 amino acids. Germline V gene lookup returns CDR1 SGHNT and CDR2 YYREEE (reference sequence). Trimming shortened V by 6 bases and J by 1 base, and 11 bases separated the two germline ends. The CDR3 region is CASTPTGSYEQYF. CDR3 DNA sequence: TGTGCCAGCACCCCGACGGGTTCCTACGAGCAGTACTTC.

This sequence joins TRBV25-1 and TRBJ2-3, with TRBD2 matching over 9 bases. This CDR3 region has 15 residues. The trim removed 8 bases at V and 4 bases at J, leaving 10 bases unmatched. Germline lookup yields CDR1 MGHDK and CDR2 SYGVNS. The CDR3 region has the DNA TGTGCCAGCCGGGGTAGCGGGAGTAGATCAGATACGCAGTATTTT. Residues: CASRGSGSRSDTQYF.